This T cell receptor (beta chain) originates from a study of blood T cell repertoires in COVID-19. In the authors' methods: The assay estimated nucleated cells by amplifying reference gene primers. The repertoire was sequenced with immunoSEQ multiplex PCR; TCRdb's copy has only in-frame clones and lacks some. That table gives V, J and clone size, and the DNA gave D and trimming. The data show 250,000 to 300,000 clones, with around 83% seen just once and around 3.6% held by the top ten. Trimming pared 3 bases from V and 6 bases from J, leaving 26 bases between. CDR1 and CDR2 from the germline V gene are KGHSH and LQKENI. This CDR3 has 18 residues.

The chain has TRBV18 and TRBJ1-1; D unclear. The receptor's source is a man between 18 and 35 years old with active or convalescent COVID-19. Sequences were obtained from peripheral blood. The CDR3 reads CASSPTQDAASSGPEAFF. CDR3 coding DNA: TGTGCCAGCTCACCGACCCAAGATGCGGCCTCAAGCGGTCCTGAAGCTTTCTTT. The full variable domain, in which reference TRBV18 and TRBJ1-1 provide the parts outside the CDR3, is NAGVMQNPRHLVRRRGQEARLRCSPMKGHSHVYWYRQLPEEGLKFMVYLQKENIIDESGMPKERFSAEFPKEGPSILRIQQVVRGDSAAYFCASSPTQDAASSGPEAFFGQGTRLTVV.